Given below is one T cell receptor (beta chain) in context. Its antigen is not known. This CDR3 has 14 residues. Trimming took off 0 bases at V and 4 bases at J, with 10 bases between the two ends. Germline loops: CDR1 SGDLS, CDR2 YYNGEE. The sample comes from a study of T cell responses to AZD1222 COVID-19 vaccine. Study-level findings and limits: Receipt of two AZD1222 doses was followed by a rise in Spike-specific TCR breadth and depth.

Sequenced by immunoSEQ multiplex PCR; TCRdb stores in-frame clones only, minus some. Of some 150,000 clones in the sample, around 88% were seen once. The chain joins TRBV9 to TRBJ1-1; D is uncertain. The sample consisted of peripheral blood, taken on day 0 of AZD1222 vaccination. The origin of this receptor is an adult in good health. CDR3 residues: CASSVGEQRTEAFF. The DNA for the CDR3 is TGTGCCAGCAGCGTAGGTGAACAGCGCACTGAAGCTTTCTTT.